One and the same sample provided the 12 T cell receptor beta chains below, sequenced in a study of cytomegalovirus exposure and HLA in healthy donors. PCR employed 60 Vbeta and 13 Jbeta primers. Profiled with immunoSEQ multiplex PCR; TCRdb holds only in-frame clones, not every one. The profile shows around 210,000 clones, about 77% of them singletons. The sequenced sample consisted of PBMCs. The receptors were sampled from a boy between 10 and 17 years old in good health and CMV-seronegative.

There are a few counts of this clone. The sample carries other DNA sequences with the same CDR3. This rearrangement joins TRBV18 to TRBJ1-1; TRBD1 might be the D (5 bases). The V gene's germline CDR1 is KGHSH and CDR2 LQKENI. The V and J ends lost 6 bases and 1 base respectively, with 9 bases between them. This CDR3 is 13 amino acids long. This CDR3 reads CASSADRNTEAFF. The CDR3 DNA reads TGTGCCAGCTCCGCAGACAGGAACACTGAAGCTTTCTTT. Variable domain in full (rest from reference TRBV18 and TRBJ1-1): NAGVMQNPRHLVRRRGQEARLRCSPMKGHSHVYWYRQLPEEGLKFMVYLQKENIIDESGMPKERFSAEFPKEGPSILRIQQVVRGDSAAYFCASSADRNTEAFFGQGTRLTVV.

This chain links TRBV7-6 with TRBJ1-1; D uncertain. Germline V lookup: CDR1 SGHVS, CDR2 FNYEAQ. The CDR3 totals 16 residues. Between the trimmed V and J ends, which lost 3 bases and 0 bases, there was a span of 14 bases. The CDR3 reads CASSFSTGRMNTEAFF. Written as DNA, the CDR3 is TGTGCCAGCAGCTTCAGTACGGGGAGAATGAACACTGAAGCTTTCTTT.

The rearrangement links TRBV19 to TRBJ1-1; 7 bases match TRBD1. J was trimmed by 3 bases and V by 2 bases; bases with no gene match: 3. There are 14 residues in the CDR3. Germline V gene data show CDR1 as LNHDA and CDR2 as SQIVND (reference sequence). CDR3 region: CASSIRGQHTEAFF. CDR3 nucleotides: TGTGCCAGTAGTATAAGGGGGCAGCACACTGAAGCTTTCTTT.

V is TRBV11-2 and J is TRBJ1-1; a possible D gene is TRBD1 (5 bases). The CDR3 is 15 residues long. Germline CDR1 reads SGHAT; CDR2 reads FQNNGV. Trimming shortened V by 5 bases and J by 1 base, and 14 bases separated the two germline ends. DNA of the CDR3: TGTGCCAGCAGCGACACAGGAATGCCGAACACTGAAGCTTTCTTT. Translation: CASSDTGMPNTEAFF.

This clone was counted only a few times. V is TRBV30 and J is TRBJ1-6; 8 nucleotides agree with TRBD1. The germline gives CDR1 GTSNPN, CDR2 SVGIG (reference sequence). This CDR3 has 15 amino acids. The V gene end was trimmed by 3 bases and the J gene end by 9 bases; junction bases not matched to a gene: 10. The CDR3: CAWSPRSGGFSPLHF. The CDR3 DNA is TGTGCCTGGAGCCCCAGGTCAGGGGGCTTTTCACCCCTCCACTTT.

V and J are TRBV6-5 and TRBJ1-2; TRBD1 aligns across 8 bases. Germline V gene lookup returns CDR1 MNHEY and CDR2 SVGAGI. Germline trimming cut 0 bases from V and 7 bases from J; bases unmatched to any gene: 7. This CDR3 has 15 amino acids. The CDR3 nucleotides are TGTGCCAGCAGTTACTCGAGGACAGGGACCCGTGGCTACACCTTC. Amino acids: CASSYSRTGTRGYTF.

CDR3 sequence: CASSGPGSQEQYF. Here the CDR3 DNA reads TGCGCCAGCAGCGGACCGGGATCCCAAGAGCAGTACTTC. The V and J genes are TRBV5-1 and TRBJ2-7; tentative D call: TRBD2 (5 bases). This CDR3 is 13 amino acids long. V was clipped by 4 bases and J by 7 bases, with 15 bases between them. From germline, CDR1 is SGHRS and CDR2 YFSETQ.

V and J are TRBV4-1 and TRBJ2-7, with 11 bases matching TRBD2. V lost 0 bases and J lost 3; bases outside the gene matches: 16. The V gene's germline CDR1 is MGHRA and CDR2 YSYEKL. This CDR3 spans 20 amino acids. CDR3 in DNA: TGCGCCAGCAGCCAAGATCTTGAACTAGCGGGAGAAGAATCCCACTACGAGCAGTACTTC. Its protein is CASSQDLELAGEESHYEQYF.

The CDR3 reads CAWHGTGARGAIYF. CDR3 nucleotide sequence: TGTGCCTGGCACGGGACAGGGGCTCGAGGAGCCATATATTTT. The chain employs TRBV30 and TRBJ1-3; 10 positions match TRBD1. Germline values: CDR1 GTSNPN, CDR2 SVGIG (reference sequence). CDR3 size: 14 residues. Trimming took 5 bases from V and 11 from J; bases not matched to a gene: 12. Together with reference TRBV30 and TRBJ1-3, the CDR3 gives the full variable domain: SQTIHQWPATLVQPVGSPLSLECTVEGTSNPNLYWYRQAAGRGLQLLFYSVGIGQISSEVPQNLSASRPQDRQFILSSKKLLLSDSGFYLCAWHGTGARGAIYFGEGSWLTVV.

The gene calls are TRBV30 and TRBJ1-1; TRBD1 is a possible D gene (6 bases). Deletions cut 3 bases from V and 1 base from J, with 15 bases between. Germline V gene sequence: CDR1 GTSNPN, CDR2 SVGIG (reference sequence). The CDR3 totals 15 residues. In DNA, the CDR3 is TGTGCCTGGAGGCAAACGAGGGGGGGGAACACTGAAGCTTTCTTT. This gives the protein CAWRQTRGGNTEAFF.

This clone is a singleton in its sample. This chain uses TRBV7-6 with TRBJ1-2, with a possible D match to TRBD1 (6 bases). With 5 bases removed from V and 6 bases from J, the gap between germline ends came to 13 bases. The CDR3 loop spans 13 amino acids. Germline V gives CDR1 SGHVS, CDR2 FNYEAQ. The CDR3 reads CASSQNTGNGYTF. CDR3 DNA: TGTGCCAGCAGCCAGAATACAGGGAATGGCTACACCTTC.

This clone was observed a handful of times. This chain connects TRBV7-9 to TRBJ1-6, with 10 positions matching TRBD1. J was trimmed by 10 bases and V by 5 bases; bases with no gene match: 8. CDR1 is SEHNR and CDR2 is FQNEAQ in the germline V gene (reference sequence). The CDR3 has 15 amino acids. CDR3 loop: CASSHRDRGVSPLHF. The CDR3 DNA reads as TGTGCCAGCAGCCACCGGGACAGGGGCGTCTCACCCCTCCACTTT.